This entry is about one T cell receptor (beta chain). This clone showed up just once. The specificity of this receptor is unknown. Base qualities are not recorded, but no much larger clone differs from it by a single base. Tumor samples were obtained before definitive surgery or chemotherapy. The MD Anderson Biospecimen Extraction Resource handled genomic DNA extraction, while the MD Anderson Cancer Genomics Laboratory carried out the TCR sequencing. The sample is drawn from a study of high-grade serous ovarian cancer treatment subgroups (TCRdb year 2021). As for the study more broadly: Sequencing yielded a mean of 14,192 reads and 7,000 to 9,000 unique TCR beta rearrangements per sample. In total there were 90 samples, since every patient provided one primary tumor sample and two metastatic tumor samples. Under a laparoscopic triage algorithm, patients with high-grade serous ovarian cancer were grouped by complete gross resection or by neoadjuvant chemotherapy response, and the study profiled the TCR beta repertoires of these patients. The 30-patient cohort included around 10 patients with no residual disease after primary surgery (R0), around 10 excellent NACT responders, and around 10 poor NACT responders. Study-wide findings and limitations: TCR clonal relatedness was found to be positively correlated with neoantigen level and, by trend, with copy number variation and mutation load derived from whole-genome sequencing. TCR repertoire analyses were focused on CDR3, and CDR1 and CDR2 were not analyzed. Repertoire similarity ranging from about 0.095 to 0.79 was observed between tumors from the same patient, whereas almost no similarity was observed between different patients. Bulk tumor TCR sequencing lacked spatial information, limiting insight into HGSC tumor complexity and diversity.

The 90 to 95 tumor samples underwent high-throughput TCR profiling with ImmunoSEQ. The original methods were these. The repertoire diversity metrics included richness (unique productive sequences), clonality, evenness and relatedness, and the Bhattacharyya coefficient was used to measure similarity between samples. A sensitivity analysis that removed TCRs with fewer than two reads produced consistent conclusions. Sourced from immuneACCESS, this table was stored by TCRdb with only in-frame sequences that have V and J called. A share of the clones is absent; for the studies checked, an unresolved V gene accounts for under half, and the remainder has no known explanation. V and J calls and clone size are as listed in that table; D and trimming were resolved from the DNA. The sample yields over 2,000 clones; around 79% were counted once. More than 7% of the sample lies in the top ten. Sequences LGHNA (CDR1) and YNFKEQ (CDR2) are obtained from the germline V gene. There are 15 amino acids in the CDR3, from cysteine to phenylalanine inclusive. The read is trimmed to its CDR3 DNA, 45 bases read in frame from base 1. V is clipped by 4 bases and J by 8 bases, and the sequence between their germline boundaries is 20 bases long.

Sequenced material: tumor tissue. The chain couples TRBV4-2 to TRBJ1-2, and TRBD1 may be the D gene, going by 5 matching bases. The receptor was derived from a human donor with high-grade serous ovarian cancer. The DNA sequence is TGTGCCAGCAGCCCCTCGTCGGCTCCCCGGGGGGGCTACACCTTC. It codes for CASSPSSAPRGGYTF.